Listed here are 28 T cell receptor beta chains from one sample, sequenced in a study of a mutant IDH1 vaccine in newly diagnosed glioma. As for time point: week 5, during vaccination. Alongside topical imiquimod, each dose of vaccine comprised 300 ug of mutant IDH1 20-mer peptide. Using immunoSEQ multiplex PCR, the repertoire was profiled, and TCRdb retains in-frame clones only, with some absent. The sample contains approximately 60,000 clones, around 89% of which appear only once. These receptors have no known antigen. The input for sequencing was PBMCs, taken from a glioma patient whose treatment included an IDH1 peptide vaccine. These receptors all stem from a middle-aged woman with glioma.

The J gene is TRBJ1-4, the V gene TRBV7-9; 8 bases are shared with TRBD1. CDR1 and CDR2 (germline): SEHNR, FQNEAQ (reference sequence). With V trimmed by 2 bases and J by 8 bases, 7 bases remained unmatched. The length of the CDR3 is 15 residues. CDR3 residues: CASSLYQGAGEKLFF. As DNA, the CDR3 is TGTGCCAGCAGCTTATACCAGGGGGCGGGGGAAAAACTGTTTTTT.

This chain uses TRBV6-5 with TRBJ1-2, with D perhaps TRBD1 (6 bases). CDR3 size: 14 residues. The germline CDR1 and CDR2 sequences are MNHEY and SVGAGI. V lost 4 bases and J 4 bases, leaving 13 bases between the germline ends. The DNA of the CDR3 is TGTGCCAGCAGTTCACATCCGGGGGCCTATGGCTACACCTTC. Amino acids: CASSSHPGAYGYTF.

V is TRBV6-5 and J is TRBJ1-1; 10 nucleotides align to TRBD1. The V and J ends lost 4 bases and 4 bases, in that order; junction bases with no gene match: 6. Germline V gene sequence: CDR1 MNHEY, CDR2 SVGAGI. The CDR3 has 15 amino acids. For the CDR3, the DNA is TGTGCCAGCAGTTCGGACAGGGGGTGGGGCACTGAAGCTTTCTTT. This gives the protein CASSSDRGWGTEAFF.

The V gene is TRBV27, the J gene TRBJ1-4; no definite D call. The CDR3 totals 13 residues. Germline lookup yields CDR1 MNHEY and CDR2 SMNVEV (reference sequence). V was pared by 9 bases and J by 7 bases, with 15 bases between. CDR3 loop: CASAPGLVEKLFF. CDR3 in DNA: TGTGCCAGTGCTCCCGGGCTAGTTGAAAAACTGTTTTTT.

The chain carries TRBV6-5 and TRBJ2-5; D gene ambiguous. The CDR3 runs 15 residues. Trimming removed 6 bases from V and 1 base from J, with 15 bases in between. Germline assignment: CDR1 MNHEY and CDR2 SVGAGI. The CDR3 loop is CASRRYGGTQETQYF. CDR3 bases: TGTGCCAGCAGAAGATACGGCGGAACCCAAGAGACCCAGTACTTC.

The CDR3 here is CASTGQGDYEQYF. The CDR3 bases are TGTGCCAGCACCGGCCAGGGGGACTACGAGCAGTACTTC. The chain links TRBV5-5 to TRBJ2-7, with 7 bases aligning to TRBD1. The V gene's germline CDR1 is SGHKS and CDR2 YYEKEE (reference sequence). Trimming cost V 6 bases and J 3 bases; bases outside gene matches: 6. CDR3 length: 13 amino acids.

The chain carries TRBV5-5 and TRBJ2-1; 11 positions match TRBD2. Germline values: CDR1 SGHKS, CDR2 YYEKEE (reference sequence). The CDR3 runs to 15 residues. V dropped 0 bases and J dropped 10; count of bases not matched to a gene: 6. The CDR3 DNA follows: TGTGCCAGCAGCTTGGTACTAGCGGGAGCAAGAGAGCAGTTCTTC. It yields the protein CASSLVLAGAREQFF.

This chain joins TRBV7-9 and TRBJ1-1, with D perhaps matching TRBD1 (5 bases). Germline V CDR1 and CDR2: SEHNR, FQNEAQ (reference sequence). The CDR3 is 14 amino acids. Trimming removed 3 bases from V and 8 bases from J, with 16 bases in between. As DNA, the CDR3 is TGTGCCAGCAGCTTCGGGGCCCGCGTCATGGAAGCTTTCTTT. Its translation is CASSFGARVMEAFF. The full variable domain, in which reference TRBV7-9 and TRBJ1-1 provide the parts outside the CDR3, is DTGVSQNPRHKITKRGQNVTFRCDPISEHNRLYWYRQTLGQGPEFLTYFQNEAQLEKSRLLSDRFSAERPKGSFSTLEIQRTEQGDSAMYLCASSFGARVMEAFFGQGTRLTVV.

This clone was counted a single time. The chain has TRBV18 and TRBJ2-5; D uncertain. The V end lost 4 bases, the J end lost 5 bases, and 11 bases lay between the germline ends. CDR3 size: 13 residues. CDR1 KGHSH and CDR2 LQKENI come from the germline V gene. In DNA, the CDR3 is TGTGCCAGCTCACAAACTGGCCCGGAGACCCAGTACTTC. It codes for CASSQTGPETQYF.

V gene TRBV6-5 combines with J gene TRBJ1-5; TRBD1 aligns across 9 bases. Trimming at V came to 6 bases and at J to 4 bases, leaving 7 bases not matched to a gene. The CDR3 contains 15 residues. Germline CDR1 reads MNHEY; CDR2 reads SVGAGI. Here the CDR3 DNA reads TGTGCCAGCAGAGCGGGGACAGGGCGAAATCAGCCCCAGCATTTT. Amino acid sequence: CASRAGTGRNQPQHF.

This rearrangement joins TRBV5-1 to TRBJ2-5, with 11 nucleotides matching TRBD2. The CDR3 extends over 16 amino acids. The germline V gene has CDR1 SGHRS and CDR2 YFSETQ. Germline trimming cut 0 bases from V and 7 bases from J; bases unmatched to any gene: 8. The CDR3 here is CASSLVTSGTIWTQYF. As DNA, the CDR3 is TGCGCCAGCAGCTTGGTGACTAGCGGGACAATTTGGACCCAGTACTTC.

The chain carries TRBV7-2 and TRBJ2-3, with 15 bases matching TRBD2. CDR1 and CDR2 (germline): SGHTA, FQGNSA. The ends lost 7 bases at V and 4 bases at J; junction bases unmatched: 6. CDR3 length: 16 amino acids. The CDR3 sequence is CASTQGLAGGSDTQYF. As DNA, the CDR3 is TGTGCCAGCACACAAGGACTAGCGGGGGGGTCAGATACGCAGTATTTT.

This chain links TRBV7-2 with TRBJ2-2, with 11 bases that match TRBD2. The CDR3 sequence is 15 residues long. The J segment lost 7 bases and the V segment lost 1 base, leaving 2 bases of the junction unmatched. Per the germline V gene, CDR1 is SGHTA and CDR2 is FQGNSA. DNA of the CDR3: TGTGCCAGCAGCTTAGTAGCGGGGGGGATCGGGGAGCTGTTTTTT. It codes for CASSLVAGGIGELFF.

There are a few counts of this clone. This chain links TRBV19 with TRBJ2-1; 8 nucleotides agree with TRBD2. The germline CDR1 and CDR2 sequences are LNHDA and SQIVND (reference sequence). Losses at the gene ends were 3 bases for V and 4 bases for J; bases not matched to a gene: 14. CDR3 length: 18 residues. CDR3 coding DNA: TGTGCCAGTAGTATCCTACCCGACTCTAGCGGGTCATACAATGAGCAGTTCTTC. This codes for CASSILPDSSGSYNEQFF.

V and J are TRBV6-5 and TRBJ2-7; 7 bases line up with TRBD1. The length of the CDR3 is 13 residues. V dropped 5 bases and J dropped 4; count of bases not matched to a gene: 5. Germline CDR1 reads MNHEY; CDR2 reads SVGAGI. The CDR3 loop reads CASSPDREYEQYF. CDR3 nucleotides: TGTGCCAGCAGTCCCGACAGGGAATACGAGCAGTACTTC.

This sequence joins TRBV6-1 and TRBJ2-4, with 11 positions matching TRBD1. This CDR3 contains 17 residues. Losses at the gene ends were 4 bases for V and 5 bases for J; bases not matched to a gene: 10. CDR1 and CDR2 from the germline V gene are MNHNS and SASEGT. The CDR3 reads CASSASRWTGGENIQYF. The CDR3 coding sequence is TGTGCCAGCAGTGCGAGCCGGTGGACAGGGGGCGAAAACATTCAGTACTTC.

The chain uses TRBV25-1 and TRBJ1-2; D is possibly TRBD1 (6 bases). Trimming removed 8 bases at V and 10 bases at J, with 17 bases between. The germline gives CDR1 MGHDK, CDR2 SYGVNS. This CDR3 is built from 12 residues. The CDR3 region is CASGIGTSLYTF. In DNA form, the CDR3 reads TGTGCCAGCGGAATCGGGACATCTCTCTACACCTTC.

This chain connects TRBV6-6 to TRBJ2-7; 7 nucleotides match TRBD2. Germline V gene data show CDR1 as MNHNY and CDR2 as SVGAGI (reference sequence). Trimming took 5 bases from V and 4 from J; bases not matched to a gene: 11. The CDR3 has 15 amino acids. The chain's CDR3 is CASSTGRGGRYEQYF. As DNA, the CDR3 is TGTGCCAGCAGTACCGGGCGCGGGGGTCGATACGAGCAGTACTTC.

The chain combines TRBV25-1 with TRBJ1-4; 12 bases match TRBD1. V was clipped by 4 bases and J by 10 bases; unmatched bases: 4. Germline-derived CDR1 and CDR2 are MGHDK and SYGVNS. This CDR3 region has 14 residues. CDR3 sequence (DNA): TGTGCCAGCAGTGGGGGACAGGGGGCCGGAAAACTGTTTTTT. Translation: CASSGGQGAGKLFF.

The rearrangement joins TRBV5-1 to TRBJ1-4, with D maybe TRBD1 (5 bases). Germline assignment: CDR1 SGHRS and CDR2 YFSETQ. V was clipped by 4 bases and J by 5 bases, with 12 bases between them. This CDR3 has 14 amino acids. DNA for the CDR3: TGCGCCAGCAGCCGTGACAGTGTAAATGAAAAACTGTTTTTT. The encoded protein is CASSRDSVNEKLFF.

V and J are TRBV6-5 and TRBJ1-2, with D unclear. The CDR3 runs 14 residues. V gave up 2 bases and J gave up 2 bases, with 9 bases separating them. CDR1 is MNHEY and CDR2 is SVGAGI in the germline V gene. In DNA, the CDR3 is TGTGCCAGCAGTTACCGGGATACCAACTATGGCTACACCTTC. It is translated as CASSYRDTNYGYTF.

The V call is TRBV19, the J call TRBJ2-4, with no clear D. V dropped 9 bases and J dropped 8 bases, with 11 bases sitting between them. The CDR3 consists of 11 residues. Germline CDR1 and CDR2: LNHDA and SQIVND (reference sequence). CDR3 loop: CASRGVDIQYF. In DNA, the CDR3 is TGTGCCAGCCGAGGCGTCGACATTCAGTACTTC. Variable domain in full (rest from reference TRBV19 and TRBJ2-4): DGGITQSPKYLFRKEGQNVTLSCEQNLNHDAMYWYRQDPGQGLRLIYYSQIVNDFQKGDIAEGYSVSREKKESFPLTVTSAQKNPTAFYLCASRGVDIQYFGAGTRLSVL.

J is TRBJ2-2 and V is TRBV6-1, with TRBD1 identical over 8 bases. The J segment lost 5 bases and the V segment lost 3 bases, leaving 11 bases of the junction unmatched. Germline CDR1 reads MNHNS; CDR2 reads SASEGT. The CDR3 consists of 17 residues. CDR3 in DNA: TGTGCCAGCAGTGATTGGAGAAGGGACAGGATGACCGGGGAGCTGTTTTTT. This translates into CASSDWRRDRMTGELFF.

The chain links TRBV10-3 to TRBJ2-1; 11 nucleotides align to TRBD2. Unmatched junction bases numbered 10, after V lost 8 bases and J lost 7 bases. The V gene's germline CDR1 is ENHRY and CDR2 SYGVKD. The CDR3 totals 15 residues. CDR3 DNA sequence: TGTGCCATCGGGGATAGCGGGGGGGGCGGGAATGAGCAGTTCTTC. Translating it yields CAIGDSGGGGNEQFF.

The V gene is TRBV5-1, the J gene TRBJ2-7, with TRBD2 matching 11 bases. The J segment lost 6 bases and the V segment lost 2 bases, leaving 4 bases of the junction unmatched. Germline CDR1 reads SGHRS; CDR2 reads YFSETQ. The CDR3 length is 14 residues. The CDR3 loop reads CASSFVAGGPEQYF. CDR3 bases: TGCGCCAGCAGCTTTGTAGCGGGAGGGCCCGAGCAGTACTTC. The whole variable domain, remainder taken from reference TRBV5-1 and TRBJ2-7, is KAGVTQTPRYLIKTRGQQVTLSCSPISGHRSVSWYQQTPGQGLQFLFEYFSETQRNKGNFPGRFSGRQFSNSRSEMNVSTLELGDSALYLCASSFVAGGPEQYFGPGTRLTVT.

The J gene is TRBJ1-3, the V gene TRBV20-1; the D gene is possibly TRBD1 (5 bases). V shed 5 bases and J shed 5 bases, with 7 bases lying between them. The CDR3 sequence is 11 residues long. Germline-derived CDR1 and CDR2 are DFQATT and SNEGSKA (reference sequence). CDR3 nucleotide sequence: TGCAGTGCTTTGGACAGAAACACCATATATTTT. This encodes CSALDRNTIYF.

This chain uses TRBV29-1 with TRBJ2-5; TRBD2 aligns across 7 bases. Germline values: CDR1 SQVTM, CDR2 ANQGSEA. The CDR3 has 15 amino acids. V was pared by 7 bases and J by 5 bases, with 16 bases of the junction left unmatched. The CDR3 DNA reads as TGCAGCGCCCGGGCCGGGCGGGAGTGGGGTGAGACCCAGTACTTC. This translates into CSARAGREWGETQYF.

The chain couples TRBV6-4 to TRBJ2-3; D uncertain. This CDR3 comprises 13 residues. Germline V gene lookup returns CDR1 MRHNA and CDR2 SNTAGT. The V gene lost 6 bases and the J gene lost 3 bases, with 10 bases spanning the gap. The DNA for the CDR3 is TGTGCCAGCAGCGGAAACAGAACAGATACGCAGTATTTT. It specifies CASSGNRTDTQYF.